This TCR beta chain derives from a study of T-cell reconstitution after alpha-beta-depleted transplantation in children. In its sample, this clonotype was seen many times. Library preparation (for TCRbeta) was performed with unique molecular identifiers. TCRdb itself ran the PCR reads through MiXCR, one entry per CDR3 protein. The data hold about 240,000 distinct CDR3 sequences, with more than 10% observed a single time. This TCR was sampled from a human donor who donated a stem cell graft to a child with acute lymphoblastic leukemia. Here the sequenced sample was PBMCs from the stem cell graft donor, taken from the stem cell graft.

The CDR3 DNA is TGTGCCGCGTCTTCCGGCAGGGAACCCCTCCAGTATTTT. This codes for CAASSGREPLQYF. The genes are TRBV30 and TRBJ2-3, with a weak D call TRBD1 (5 bases). Trimming took off 8 bases at V and 12 bases at J, with 24 bases between the two ends. The CDR3 is 13 amino acids. CDR1 and CDR2 (germline): GTSNPN, SVGIG (reference sequence).